These 19 T cell receptor beta chains originate from one sample sequenced in a study of shared clonotypes between healthy human individuals (dated by TCRdb to 2019 to 2021). Preparation of the library involved the immunoSEQ multiplex PCR assay. In TCRdb, the immuneACCESS table is reduced to in-frame sequences with V and J assigned. These tables do not hold every clone; where another copy was compared, an unresolved V gene accounts for under half, and the others remain unexplained. Counted in this sample were millions of clones; less than 95% of them appeared once. The top ten clones comprise 0.85% to 1.2% of the sample. CD8 naive samples were CD45RO-negative cells positively selected for CCR7, giving a CD45RA+CCR7+ population that excluded TemRA cells. Sequencing used naive CD8+ T cells sorted from blood. This specimen's cell subset or site label, interpreted: CD45RA+CCR7+. The receptors originated from a man between 18 and 35 years old in good health.

The chain uses TRBV7-2 and TRBJ2-7; D is unclear. CDR1 is SGHTA, CDR2 FQGNSA, per germline. The CDR3 is 13 amino acids. Trimming cost V 1 base and J 7 bases, with 11 bases left between them. The CDR3 DNA reads TGTGCCAGCAGCTTAGACGGGTACTGGGAGCAGTACTTC. Its translation is CASSLDGYWEQYF.

This chain links TRBV6-5 with TRBJ2-6; D gene unclear. V lost 5 bases, J lost 5 bases, and 13 bases lay in between. The CDR3 spans 15 residues. Per germline, CDR1 MNHEY and CDR2 SVGAGI. The CDR3: CASSPGPSRANVLTF. CDR3 bases: TGTGCCAGCAGTCCGGGTCCCTCCAGGGCCAACGTCCTGACTTTC.

The V call is TRBV7-9, the J call TRBJ2-1; D is perhaps TRBD2 (5 bases). CDR1 is SEHNR and CDR2 is FQNEAQ in the germline V gene (reference sequence). Trimming removed 6 bases from V and 9 bases from J, with 24 bases in between. CDR3 length: 16 residues. This CDR3 reads CASSPGLSVGLPEQFF. In DNA, the CDR3 is TGTGCCAGCAGTCCTGGATTATCCGTAGGACTCCCTGAGCAGTTCTTC.

CDR3 DNA: TGTGCCAGCAGTCTAAGTAGCTACGGGGGCGGTGCAGATACGCAGTATTTT. Translation: CASSLSSYGGGADTQYF. The genes are TRBV27 and TRBJ2-3; D may correspond to TRBD1 or TRBD2 (6 bases each). This CDR3 comprises 17 residues. The V end was cut by 5 bases, the J end by 4 bases, with 22 bases between. Germline-derived CDR1 and CDR2 are MNHEY and SMNVEV (reference sequence).

Points on this clone: Distinct nucleotide sequences in the sample also encode this CDR3. The rearrangement uses TRBV28 and TRBJ2-5; the D gene is possibly TRBD2 (6 bases). V was trimmed by 3 bases and J by 5 bases, leaving 10 bases between them. The CDR3 sequence is 13 residues long. Germline CDR1 is MDHEN and CDR2 is SYDVKM. The CDR3 nucleotides are TGTGCCAGCAGTTTCCAGGGAGGCGAGACCCAGTACTTC. Its protein is CASSFQGGETQYF.

V and J are TRBV15 and TRBJ2-3; the D gene could be TRBD1 or TRBD2 (5 bases each). CDR1 and CDR2 from the germline V gene are LNHNV and YYDKDF (reference sequence). The CDR3 extends over 15 amino acids. The V end was cut by 4 bases, the J end by 4 bases, with 15 bases between. In DNA, the CDR3 is TGTGCCACCAGCACTCCGGGGCTTCAAGCAGATACGCAGTATTTT. Protein sequence: CATSTPGLQADTQYF.

V and J are TRBV7-9 and TRBJ2-5, with TRBD2 as a possible D gene (7 bases). This CDR3 region has 15 residues. The germline V gene has CDR1 SEHNR and CDR2 FQNEAQ (reference sequence). The V and J ends lost 3 bases and 3 bases respectively, with 14 bases between them. Here the CDR3 reads CASSFLGGGKETQYF. CDR3 DNA: TGTGCCAGCAGCTTTCTAGGGGGAGGGAAAGAGACCCAGTACTTC.

The chain carries TRBV4-2 and TRBJ2-7; D is undetermined. The CDR3 is 16 residues long. Germline assignment: CDR1 LGHNA and CDR2 YNFKEQ. The V end lost 10 bases, the J end lost 0 bases, and 22 bases lay between the germline ends. As DNA, the CDR3 is TGTGCCACCCAGACGGCGAACCCCACCAGCTCCTACGAGCAGTACTTC. It codes for CATQTANPTSSYEQYF.

Written as DNA, the CDR3 is TGCGCCAGCAGCCAAGATTTCTCCGAGGGTCCCAAGACATACGAGCAGTACTTC. The encoded protein is CASSQDFSEGPKTYEQYF. This chain connects TRBV4-3 to TRBJ2-7; D perhaps matches TRBD2 (5 bases). CDR3 length: 18 residues. V shed 0 bases and J shed 4 bases, with 22 bases lying between them. CDR1 and CDR2 (germline): LGHNA, YSLEER.

The gene calls are TRBV6-5 and TRBJ2-7; the D gene is possibly TRBD2 (5 bases). Trimming pared 4 bases from V and 5 bases from J, leaving 21 bases between. Germline V gene sequence: CDR1 MNHEY, CDR2 SVGAGI. The CDR3 has 16 residues. CDR3: CASSFQSGERLHEQYF. Here the CDR3 DNA reads TGTGCCAGCAGTTTCCAAAGCGGAGAGCGGCTCCACGAGCAGTACTTC.

The chain is built from TRBV7-2 and TRBJ1-2, with 9 positions matching TRBD1. The J segment lost 3 bases and the V segment lost 5 bases, leaving 10 bases of the junction unmatched. Germline lookup yields CDR1 SGHTA and CDR2 FQGNSA. CDR3 length: 16 amino acids. The DNA for the CDR3 is TGTGCCAGCAGCCCCCACCGGACAGGGGAAGACTATGGCTACACCTTC. As protein: CASSPHRTGEDYGYTF.

The rearrangement joins TRBV5-6 to TRBJ2-7; no clear D gene. Trimming shortened V by 1 base and J by 4 bases, and 9 bases separated the two germline ends. The CDR3 runs to 13 residues. Germline loops: CDR1 SGHDT, CDR2 YYEEEE. CDR3: CASSLYSAYEQYF. In DNA, the CDR3 is TGTGCCAGCAGCTTGTATTCGGCATACGAGCAGTACTTC.

This chain joins TRBV6-5 and TRBJ2-1; 10 nucleotides line up with TRBD2. J lost 9 bases, V lost 2 bases, and 4 bases had no gene match. The CDR3 has 14 amino acids. Germline V gene data show CDR1 as MNHEY and CDR2 as SVGAGI. Written as DNA, the CDR3 is TGTGCCAGCAGTTACACTAGCGGGATGAGTGAGCAGTTCTTC. This sequence encodes CASSYTSGMSEQFF.

This clone was found once. This chain joins TRBV4-1 and TRBJ1-2, with TRBD1 identical over 11 bases. Germline lookup yields CDR1 MGHRA and CDR2 YSYEKL. Trimming removed 7 bases from V and 0 bases from J; junction bases left unmatched: 4. This CDR3 has 15 residues. In nucleotides, the CDR3 is TGCGCCAGCATGCCGGGACAGGGGGCTAACTATGGCTACACCTTC. As protein: CASMPGQGANYGYTF.

This chain links TRBV6-5 with TRBJ2-1; 10 nucleotides line up with TRBD2. V trimming: 4 bases; J trimming: 8 bases; junction bases outside the gene matches: 11. In germline, CDR1 is MNHEY, CDR2 SVGAGI. The CDR3 length is 16 residues. The CDR3, as DNA: TGTGCCAGCAGTTTCGGACTAGCGGACCCAGGGGATGAGCAGTTCTTC. Its translation is CASSFGLADPGDEQFF.

The chain uses TRBV4-3 and TRBJ2-2; the match to TRBD2 covers 7 bases. The V gene's germline CDR1 is LGHNA and CDR2 YSLEER. This CDR3 region has 17 residues. V shed 3 bases and J 2 bases; nucleotides not matched to a gene: 9. The CDR3 region is CASSHNGLAENTGELFF. The CDR3 DNA reads TGCGCCAGCAGCCACAATGGGCTAGCGGAAAACACCGGGGAGCTGTTTTTT.

J is TRBJ2-1 and V is TRBV11-2; tentatively, D is TRBD1 or TRBD2 (5 bases each). CDR1 and CDR2 from the germline V gene are SGHAT and FQNNGV. The CDR3 has 13 amino acids. The ends were cut back, 1 base at V and 9 bases at J, with 10 bases in the middle. CDR3 DNA sequence: TGTGCCAGCAGCTTAGGGCCGGGGCTTGAGCAGTTCTTC. Translated, it gives CASSLGPGLEQFF.

The chain combines TRBV5-4 with TRBJ2-7, with D maybe TRBD1 (5 bases). The CDR3 sequence is 13 residues long. V was shortened by 1 base and J by 5 bases, with 10 bases between the two germline ends. Germline CDR1 and CDR2: SGHNT and YYREEE (reference sequence). In DNA, the CDR3 is TGTGCCAGCAGCTTGAAGAAGGACAACGAGCAGTACTTC. Residues: CASSLKKDNEQYF.

This clone has only one observation. The chain couples TRBV5-6 to TRBJ1-5; no definite D call. CDR3 length: 12 residues. Trimming took 3 bases from V and 2 from J, leaving 3 bases between them. Germline values: CDR1 SGHDT, CDR2 YYEEEE. CDR3 sequence reads: CASSYGNQPQHF. CDR3 nucleotides: TGTGCCAGCAGCTACGGCAATCAGCCCCAGCATTTT.